These 28 T cell receptor beta chains were sequenced from one sample in a study of cytomegalovirus exposure and HLA in healthy donors. Both 60 Vbeta primers and 13 Jbeta primers went into the PCR. Generated by immunoSEQ multiplex PCR, the TCRdb table keeps only in-frame clones and is missing some. In the table there are some 140,000 clones, roughly 83% of which are singletons. The sample taken for sequencing was PBMCs. These receptors all stem from a female donor in good health and CMV-seronegative.

The count of this clone is one. This chain uses TRBV7-9 with TRBJ2-5; D is perhaps TRBD1 (6 bases). The CDR3 runs to 15 residues. V shed 5 bases and J shed 1 base, with 14 bases lying between them. Looked up from germline, CDR1 is SEHNR and CDR2 is FQNEAQ (reference sequence). The CDR3 reads CASSPSRRGQETQYF. CDR3 DNA: TGTGCCAGCAGCCCCTCCCGCAGGGGCCAAGAGACCCAGTACTTC. The full variable domain, rest sourced from reference TRBV7-9 and TRBJ2-5, is DTGVSQNPRHKITKRGQNVTFRCDPISEHNRLYWYRQTLGQGPEFLTYFQNEAQLEKSRLLSDRFSAERPKGSFSTLEIQRTEQGDSAMYLCASSPSRRGQETQYFGPGTRLLVL.

The chain links TRBV28 to TRBJ2-7; 7 bases are a match to TRBD1. After removal of 4 bases from V and 5 bases from J, the junction contained 11 bases not matched to a gene. Germline V gives CDR1 MDHEN, CDR2 SYDVKM. This CDR3 has 15 residues. The CDR3 region has the DNA TGTGCCAGCAGTTCCCCTGAAGGGGGCCCCCACGAGCAGTACTTC. Protein product: CASSSPEGGPHEQYF.

The chain employs TRBV2 and TRBJ2-7; the match to TRBD1 covers 9 bases. In germline, CDR1 is SNHLY, CDR2 FYNNEI. The trim removed 6 bases at V and 2 bases at J, leaving 8 bases unmatched. The length of the CDR3 is 15 residues. The CDR3 spells CASSPRDRVTYEQYF. The CDR3 DNA reads TGTGCCAGCAGCCCCCGGGACAGGGTCACCTACGAGCAGTACTTC.

The rearrangement joins TRBV12-5 to TRBJ2-5; D perhaps matches TRBD1 (5 bases). V was clipped by 1 base and J by 2 bases, with 11 bases between them. CDR1 and CDR2 (germline): LGHNT, FRNRAP. CDR3 length equals 15 residues. The CDR3 loop is CASGLGQMLQETQYF. The CDR3 DNA reads as TGTGCTAGTGGTTTGGGACAGATGCTACAAGAGACCCAGTACTTC.

The chain employs TRBV5-1 and TRBJ1-2; perhaps TRBD1 as D (6 bases). V dropped 0 bases and J dropped 8 bases, with 17 bases sitting between them. The CDR3 totals 15 residues. Germline CDR1 is SGHRS and CDR2 is YFSETQ. The DNA for the CDR3 is TGCGCCAGCAGCTTGGGCAACGGACAGCCTGAGGGCTACACCTTC. It is translated as CASSLGNGQPEGYTF.

This chain uses TRBV12-5 with TRBJ2-5; 11 bases fit TRBD1. The CDR3 sequence is 15 residues long. Germline V gives CDR1 LGHNT, CDR2 FRNRAP. Unmatched junction bases numbered 2, after V lost 1 base and J lost 4 bases. This CDR3 is CASGLGTGGRETQYF. The DNA of the CDR3 is TGTGCTAGTGGTTTGGGGACAGGGGGCCGAGAGACCCAGTACTTC.

In its sample, this clone was seen a few times. V and J are TRBV6-4 and TRBJ1-1, with TRBD1 identical over 7 bases. V shed 2 bases, J shed 7 bases, and the junction held 4 bases outside the gene matches. Germline CDR1 and CDR2: MRHNA and SNTAGT. The CDR3 is 13 amino acids. The CDR3 coding sequence is TGTGCCAGCAGTGACCAGGGGGACGGTGAAGCTTTCTTT. Its translation: CASSDQGDGEAFF.

This chain uses TRBV5-8 with TRBJ1-1, with D unclear. The CDR3 has 15 residues. Germline CDR1 reads SGHTS; CDR2 reads YDEGEE. The V end was cut by 4 bases, the J end by 0 bases, with 13 bases between. CDR3 DNA: TGTGCCAGCAGCCGGACCTGGGAGGTGAACACTGAAGCTTTCTTT. It translates to CASSRTWEVNTEAFF.

The chain couples TRBV12-5 to TRBJ2-5; D ambiguous. Trimming took 2 bases from V and 5 from J, leaving 6 bases between them. The germline gives CDR1 LGHNT, CDR2 FRNRAP. This CDR3 comprises 12 residues. The CDR3 DNA reads TGTGCTAGTGGTTTGACTCGTGAGACCCAGTACTTC. Residues: CASGLTRETQYF.

V gene TRBV19 combines with J gene TRBJ2-5; 7 bases align to TRBD2. The length of the CDR3 is 16 residues. Germline V gives CDR1 LNHDA, CDR2 SQIVND (reference sequence). With V trimmed by 1 base and J by 1 base, 6 bases remained unmatched. The CDR3 loop reads CASSIVASGSQETQYF. DNA for the CDR3: TGTGCCAGTAGTATAGTCGCTAGCGGCAGCCAAGAGACCCAGTACTTC.

The chain recombines TRBV9 with TRBJ1-1, with D tentatively TRBD1 (5 bases). Germline assignment: CDR1 SGDLS and CDR2 YYNGEE. The CDR3 has 15 amino acids. Trimming cost V 3 bases and J 5 bases, with 17 bases left between them. The CDR3 reads CASSADTWGVTEAFF. CDR3 sequence (DNA): TGTGCCAGCAGCGCCGACACCTGGGGGGTGACTGAAGCTTTCTTT.

V is TRBV29-1 and J is TRBJ2-1; D might be TRBD2 (6 bases). The V end lost 0 bases, the J end lost 5 bases, and 14 bases lay between the germline ends. In germline, CDR1 is SQVTM, CDR2 ANQGSEA. The CDR3 is made up of 15 amino acids. CDR3 sequence reads: CSVEDLGGVHNEQFF. CDR3 nucleotides: TGCAGCGTTGAAGATCTCGGCGGGGTCCACAATGAGCAGTTCTTC.

This clone appeared a single time. J is TRBJ1-5 and V is TRBV9; TRBD1 matches at 10 bases. J lost 2 bases, V lost 3 bases, and 2 bases had no gene match. From germline, CDR1 is SGDLS and CDR2 YYNGEE. This CDR3 has 15 residues. DNA for the CDR3: TGTGCCAGCAGCGACGGGACAGGGGGCAATCAGCCCCAGCATTTT. Translating it yields CASSDGTGGNQPQHF.

The chain recombines TRBV29-1 with TRBJ2-5; the D is unclear. This CDR3 region has 14 residues. The V end lost 0 bases, the J end lost 0 bases, and 8 bases lay between the germline ends. Germline V CDR1 and CDR2: SQVTM, ANQGSEA. CDR3 in DNA: TGCAGCGTTGAAGAGCGTTTGTACCAAGAGACCCAGTACTTC. As protein: CSVEERLYQETQYF.

The J gene is TRBJ1-1, the V gene TRBV19, with 7 bases matching TRBD1. Looked up from germline, CDR1 is LNHDA and CDR2 is SQIVND (reference sequence). The CDR3 extends over 15 amino acids. V shed 3 bases and J 1 base; nucleotides not matched to a gene: 5. The CDR3 is CASSIPGQRNTEAFF. Here the CDR3 DNA reads TGTGCCAGTAGTATCCCGGGACAGAGGAACACTGAAGCTTTCTTT.

The V gene is TRBV6-1, the J gene TRBJ2-2, with a weak D call TRBD2 (5 bases). Trimming cost V 6 bases and J 2 bases, with 10 bases left between them. The CDR3 is 14 residues long. Looked up from germline, CDR1 is MNHNS and CDR2 is SASEGT. Written as DNA, the CDR3 is TGTGCCAGCAGGACGGGGATTAACACCGGGGAGCTGTTTTTT. Protein: CASRTGINTGELFF.

The chain employs TRBV7-2 and TRBJ1-4; D is unresolved. The CDR3 contains 11 residues. CDR1 and CDR2 (germline): SGHTA, FQGNSA. Trimming pared 3 bases from V and 11 bases from J, leaving 7 bases between. The CDR3 DNA is TGTGCCAGCAGCTTCGGAGATAAACTGTTTTTT. Amino acids: CASSFGDKLFF.

The rearrangement links TRBV5-1 to TRBJ1-4; D may be TRBD1 (5 bases). The CDR3 spans 16 residues. CDR1 is SGHRS and CDR2 is YFSETQ in the germline V gene. The V end was cut by 4 bases, the J end by 7 bases, with 20 bases between. The CDR3 bases are TGCGCCAGCAGCCCTGGGGCAGCCCCTTACACTGAAAAACTGTTTTTT. It is translated as CASSPGAAPYTEKLFF.

The rearrangement uses TRBV6-5 and TRBJ2-5; 10 nucleotides align to TRBD2. This CDR3 is built from 16 residues. Germline V lookup: CDR1 MNHEY, CDR2 SVGAGI. The V segment lost 4 bases and the J segment 3 bases; nucleotides outside the gene matches: 8. The CDR3 DNA follows: TGTGCCAGCAGTTTCGCCGGGACTAGCGCAAAAGAGACCCAGTACTTC. Its protein is CASSFAGTSAKETQYF.

This clone was counted a single time. This chain uses TRBV6-5 with TRBJ1-6; D gene unclear. The CDR3 has 14 amino acids. The V gene's germline CDR1 is MNHEY and CDR2 SVGAGI. V was pared by 6 bases and J by 5 bases, with 11 bases between. The CDR3 DNA follows: TGTGCCAGCAGCCCACTCATGGATAATTCACCCCTCCACTTT. Translated: CASSPLMDNSPLHF.

This chain links TRBV11-2 with TRBJ2-7, with TRBD1 matching 8 bases. Trimming removed 0 bases from V and 3 bases from J; junction bases left unmatched: 1. The CDR3 has 14 residues. Germline V lookup: CDR1 SGHAT, CDR2 FQNNGV. The CDR3 protein is CASSLDRGLYEQYF. DNA of the CDR3: TGTGCCAGCAGCTTAGACAGGGGGCTCTACGAGCAGTACTTC.

V and J are TRBV27 and TRBJ2-2, with D uncertain. This CDR3 is 11 amino acids long. V was pared by 3 bases and J by 7 bases, with 3 bases between. The germline CDR1 and CDR2 sequences are MNHEY and SMNVEV (reference sequence). CDR3 sequence (DNA): TGTGCCAGCAGTTTGAGCGGGGAGCTGTTTTTT. Its translation is CASSLSGELFF.

This chain joins TRBV5-1 and TRBJ2-5; 7 bases agree with TRBD1. CDR1 and CDR2 from the germline V gene are SGHRS and YFSETQ. This CDR3 has 13 amino acids. With V trimmed by 4 bases and J by 4 bases, 4 bases remained unmatched. CDR3 DNA: TGCGCCAGCAGCCCGGGACAGCGAGAGACCCAGTACTTC. As protein: CASSPGQRETQYF.

The V and J genes are TRBV9 and TRBJ1-4; D is possibly TRBD1 (5 bases). Between the trimmed V and J ends, which lost 3 bases and 5 bases, there was a span of 14 bases. This CDR3 spans 15 amino acids. CDR1 and CDR2 from the germline V gene are SGDLS and YYNGEE. DNA of the CDR3: TGTGCCAGCAGCGAGACCCGCGGGGGAAATGAAAAACTGTTTTTT. It yields the protein CASSETRGGNEKLFF.

This rearrangement joins TRBV10-2 to TRBJ1-2; 7 nucleotides match TRBD1. Germline V lookup: CDR1 WSHSY, CDR2 SAAADI. The junction had 3 bases not matched to a gene; V was cut back by 2 bases and J by 0 bases. The CDR3 length is 15 residues. The chain's CDR3 is CASSEDRASNYGYTF. The CDR3 DNA is TGCGCCAGCAGTGAGGACAGGGCCTCTAACTATGGCTACACCTTC.

This clone was detected only once. The chain couples TRBV30 to TRBJ2-1; D perhaps matches TRBD2 (6 bases). The germline gives CDR1 GTSNPN, CDR2 SVGIG (reference sequence). Trimming took 3 bases from V and 7 from J, leaving 19 bases between them. The CDR3 loop spans 15 amino acids. The CDR3 is CAWSLGTSRENEQFF. The CDR3 DNA sequence: TGTGCCTGGAGCCTAGGGACTTCCCGGGAGAATGAGCAGTTCTTC.

The V call is TRBV7-9, the J call TRBJ1-4; D may be TRBD1 (6 bases). CDR3 length: 14 residues. Germline V gene sequence: CDR1 SEHNR, CDR2 FQNEAQ (reference sequence). V lost 3 bases and J lost 6, with 11 bases in between. CDR3 sequence (DNA): TGTGCCAGCAGCTTCGGGACACCAGATGAAAAACTGTTTTTT. Amino acid sequence: CASSFGTPDEKLFF.

The chain's CDR3 is CASSFRETGNTIYF. The CDR3 DNA is TGTGCCAGCAGCTTCAGGGAAACTGGAAACACCATATATTTT. J is TRBJ1-3 and V is TRBV13; D possibly corresponds to TRBD1 (5 bases). Germline values: CDR1 PRHDT, CDR2 FYEKMQ (reference sequence). The CDR3 length is 14 residues. Trimming pared 3 bases from V and 2 bases from J, leaving 8 bases between.